The 27 T cell receptor beta chains presented below share a single source sample, sequenced in a study of T cell responses to AZD1222 COVID-19 vaccine. Profiling relied on immunoSEQ multiplex PCR, and the TCRdb table lists in-frame clones only, not all of them. The sample records tens of thousands of clones, 89% being singletons. The sequenced sample was peripheral blood, obtained on day 0 of AZD1222 vaccination. Every receptor here comes from an adult in good health.

This chain links TRBV29-1 with TRBJ2-3; D is unresolved. The CDR3 has 18 amino acids. Trimming took 0 bases from V and 0 from J, leaving 19 bases between them. CDR1 is SQVTM and CDR2 is ANQGSEA in the germline V gene. This chain's CDR3 is CSVEDPGSTRTSTDTQYF. The DNA for the CDR3 is TGCAGCGTTGAAGATCCGGGTAGTACGAGAACTAGCACAGATACGCAGTATTTT.

The gene calls are TRBV9 and TRBJ1-3; D not certain. Germline V gives CDR1 SGDLS, CDR2 YYNGEE. Trimming left V 0 bases short and J 8 bases short, with 12 bases between. The CDR3 covers 14 residues. DNA of the CDR3: TGTGCCAGCAGCGTAGGGAGGACGTCGGACACCATATATTTT. Its translation: CASSVGRTSDTIYF. The full variable domain, its missing parts supplied by reference TRBV9 and TRBJ1-3, is DSGVTQTPKHLITATGQRVTLRCSPRSGDLSVYWYQQSLDQGLQFLIQYYNGEERAKGNILERFSAQQFPDLHSELNLSSLELGDSALYFCASSVGRTSDTIYFGEGSWLTVV.

This clone is medium-sized. DNA of the CDR3: TGTGCCAGCCGATCAACAAGCGGTGAGCAGTACTTC. It yields the protein CASRSTSGEQYF. The chain has TRBV12-3 or TRBV12-4 and TRBJ2-7; a weak D match, TRBD2 (5 bases). CDR3 length: 12 amino acids. V lost 8 bases and J lost 7, with 15 bases in between.

Here the CDR3 DNA reads TGCGCCAGCAGCTTGGCGACCAACAATGAGCAGTTCTTC. Protein sequence: CASSLATNNEQFF. The rearrangement joins TRBV5-1 to TRBJ2-1; D gene uncertain. This CDR3 region has 13 residues. CDR1 and CDR2 from the germline V gene are SGHRS and YFSETQ. Trimming shortened V by 0 bases and J by 5 bases, and 6 bases separated the two germline ends.

The CDR3 DNA reads TGTGCCAGCAGTTTATACCCAACAGGGGGGGCCTACGAGCAGTACTTC. Encoded protein: CASSLYPTGGAYEQYF. This chain uses TRBV27 with TRBJ2-7; D might be TRBD1 (8 bases). CDR3 length: 16 amino acids. The germline V and J ends were trimmed by 1 base and 2 bases, with 15 bases remaining between them. Germline CDR1 reads MNHEY; CDR2 reads SMNVEV (reference sequence).

This sequence joins TRBV19 and TRBJ1-5, with TRBD1 matching over 9 bases. The CDR3 is 17 residues long. The V and J ends lost 4 bases and 4 bases, in that order; junction bases with no gene match: 11. In germline, CDR1 is LNHDA, CDR2 SQIVND (reference sequence). The CDR3, as DNA: TGTGCCAGTAGTAACCGGGACAGGGCGATATCAAATCAGCCCCAGCATTTT. It translates to CASSNRDRAISNQPQHF.

This clone was seen more than once but under ten times. The J gene is TRBJ2-7, the V gene TRBV28; D remains ambiguous. The length of the CDR3 is 14 residues. Germline lookup yields CDR1 MDHEN and CDR2 SYDVKM. Trimming pared 5 bases from V and 2 bases from J, leaving 13 bases between. CDR3: CASSRRPSTYEQYF. The CDR3 DNA sequence: TGTGCCAGCAGTCGTAGACCCAGCACCTACGAGCAGTACTTC.

The rearrangement links TRBV19 to TRBJ2-7; D ambiguous. The germline CDR1 and CDR2 sequences are LNHDA and SQIVND (reference sequence). The V end was cut by 10 bases, the J end by 4 bases, with 14 bases between. The CDR3 spans 12 residues. CDR3 nucleotides: TGTGCCACAGCAGCAGGTGGTTACGAGCAGTACTTC. Translating gives CATAAGGYEQYF.

This chain joins TRBV30 and TRBJ1-4, with D possibly being TRBD1 (5 bases). V was clipped by 2 bases and J by 7 bases, with 20 bases between them. The germline CDR1 and CDR2 sequences are GTSNPN and SVGIG (reference sequence). The CDR3 consists of 16 residues. The CDR3 loop is CAWSSKFQGRREKLFF. DNA of the CDR3: TGTGCCTGGAGTTCTAAATTTCAGGGCAGGCGTGAAAAACTGTTTTTT.

The chain uses TRBV30 and TRBJ1-2; D uncertain. CDR1 is GTSNPN, CDR2 SVGIG, per germline (reference sequence). Trimming cost V 2 bases and J 8 bases, with 12 bases left between them. The CDR3 sequence is 12 residues long. Written as DNA, the CDR3 is TGTGCCTGGAGTACGACGAGGCGAGGCTACACCTTC. Translation gives CAWSTTRRGYTF.

The chain links TRBV5-1 to TRBJ2-1; weak D call: TRBD2 (5 bases). Looked up from germline, CDR1 is SGHRS and CDR2 is YFSETQ. Trimming left V 4 bases short and J 0 bases short, with 17 bases between. The CDR3 contains 17 residues. The CDR3 DNA sequence: TGCGCCAGCAGCCCCACCCTTACGGGGAGCTCCTACAATGAGCAGTTCTTC. It specifies CASSPTLTGSSYNEQFF.

V usage is TRBV6-5 and J usage is TRBJ1-2, with unresolved D. V was cut by 5 bases and J by 1 base, with 8 bases left in between. The length of the CDR3 is 13 residues. Germline V gene sequence: CDR1 MNHEY, CDR2 SVGAGI. The CDR3 region has the DNA TGTGCCAGCAGTACAAGTGATAACTATGGCTACACCTTC. Its translation is CASSTSDNYGYTF.

The chain links TRBV19 to TRBJ1-6; D gene unclear. In germline, CDR1 is LNHDA, CDR2 SQIVND (reference sequence). Trimming cost V 3 bases and J 0 bases, with 3 bases left between them. The CDR3 is 14 amino acids. The CDR3 nucleotides read TGTGCCAGTAGTATCGACTCCTATAATTCACCCCTCCACTTT. This encodes CASSIDSYNSPLHF.

This clone was observed a single time. The rearrangement uses TRBV4-1 and TRBJ2-7; either TRBD1 or TRBD2 may fit D (5 bases each). Germline V gene sequence: CDR1 MGHRA, CDR2 YSYEKL. Trimming shortened V by 0 bases and J by 6 bases, and 24 bases separated the two germline ends. The CDR3 is made up of 18 amino acids. In DNA, the CDR3 is TGCGCCAGCAGCCAAGATCGGAGCCGGGGCCTACAGGTATTCGAGCAGTACTTC. Encoded protein: CASSQDRSRGLQVFEQYF.

Regarding this clone: Other nucleotide sequences from this sample produce the same CDR3. The chain uses TRBV5-1 and TRBJ1-4; D perhaps matches TRBD1 (6 bases). Germline V gene data show CDR1 as SGHRS and CDR2 as YFSETQ. Trimming cost V 1 base and J 5 bases, with 12 bases left between them. CDR3 length equals 15 residues. The CDR3 loop is CASSLLRGPNEKLFF. The DNA of the CDR3 is TGCGCCAGCAGCTTGTTACGGGGGCCGAATGAAAAACTGTTTTTT.

V and J are TRBV30 and TRBJ2-7; 8 nucleotides line up with TRBD2. The J segment lost 4 bases and the V segment lost 3 bases, leaving 11 bases of the junction unmatched. Per the germline V gene, CDR1 is GTSNPN and CDR2 is SVGIG (reference sequence). CDR3 length: 15 amino acids. CDR3 amino acids: CAWSPRGTRRYEQYF. The DNA of the CDR3 is TGTGCCTGGAGCCCAAGGGGGACTAGGCGGTACGAGCAGTACTTC.

V usage is TRBV2 and J usage is TRBJ2-7; 7 bases map to TRBD2. The CDR3 is 16 amino acids. The trim removed 3 bases at V and 0 bases at J, leaving 8 bases unmatched. CDR1 SNHLY and CDR2 FYNNEI come from the germline V gene. The CDR3 DNA reads TGTGCCAGCAGTGATTCGGGAGCGGGGAGCTCCTACGAGCAGTACTTC. This encodes CASSDSGAGSSYEQYF.

V usage is TRBV18 and J usage is TRBJ2-2, with 10 bases fitting TRBD2. CDR3 length equals 15 residues. The V segment lost 6 bases and the J segment 3 bases; nucleotides outside the gene matches: 4. Germline V CDR1 and CDR2: KGHSH, LQKENI. CDR3 sequence: CASSDGLADTGELFF. The CDR3 DNA reads as TGTGCCAGCTCGGACGGACTAGCGGACACCGGGGAGCTGTTTTTT.

The chain combines TRBV29-1 with TRBJ2-3; 9 bases align to TRBD2. V lost 3 bases to trimming and J lost 2 bases; unmatched junction nucleotides: 6. The CDR3 has 15 residues. CDR1 is SQVTM, CDR2 ANQGSEA, per germline. For the CDR3, the DNA is TGCAGCGTTGACCAGGCGGGAGGGTACACAGATACGCAGTATTTT. Encoded protein: CSVDQAGGYTDTQYF.

The rearrangement links TRBV7-3 to TRBJ2-2; TRBD1 is a possible D gene (5 bases). Per the germline V gene, CDR1 is SGHTA and CDR2 is FQGTGA. The CDR3 consists of 16 residues. V was cut by 5 bases and J by 0 bases, with 13 bases left in between. The CDR3 loop reads CASSLRRTTNTGELFF. The CDR3 DNA reads as TGTGCCAGCAGCCTGAGGCGGACAACGAACACCGGGGAGCTGTTTTTT. Filled out from reference TRBV7-3 and TRBJ2-2, the complete variable domain reads GAGVSQTPSNKVTEKGKYVELRCDPISGHTALYWYRQSLGQGPEFLIYFQGTGAADDSGLPNDRFFAVRPEGSVSTLKIQRTERGDSAVYLCASSLRRTTNTGELFFGEGSRLTVL.

The chain joins TRBV7-3 to TRBJ2-2; TRBD1 agrees at 7 bases. Germline V gene sequence: CDR1 SGHTA, CDR2 FQGTGA. The J segment lost 0 bases and the V segment lost 5 bases, leaving 12 bases of the junction unmatched. The CDR3 has 18 amino acids. The CDR3 loop is CASSPTGAGGSNTGELFF. In DNA, the CDR3 is TGTGCCAGCAGCCCTACTGGCGCAGGGGGTTCGAACACCGGGGAGCTGTTTTTT.

This chain uses TRBV4-1 with TRBJ2-7; 7 nucleotides match TRBD1. The V and J ends lost 1 base and 3 bases, in that order; junction bases with no gene match: 9. This CDR3 has 16 amino acids. CDR1 is MGHRA and CDR2 is YSYEKL in the germline V gene. The CDR3 loop reads CASSQATDRVGYEQYF. DNA for the CDR3: TGCGCCAGCAGCCAAGCGACCGACAGGGTAGGCTACGAGCAGTACTTC.

V usage is TRBV28 and J usage is TRBJ1-3; possibly TRBD1 for D (6 bases). This CDR3 is 16 amino acids long. CDR1 MDHEN and CDR2 SYDVKM come from the germline V gene. V gave up 6 bases and J gave up 0 bases, with 15 bases separating them. This CDR3 reads CASSPGHTSSGNTIYF. The CDR3, as DNA: TGTGCCAGCAGCCCGGGACATACAAGCTCTGGAAACACCATATATTTT.

This clone was detected once. CDR3 DNA: TGTGCCAGCAGCTTGCGCTGGGGGAATGAAAAACTGTTTTTT. It yields the protein CASSLRWGNEKLFF. The chain recombines TRBV5-5 with TRBJ1-4; the D gene is possibly TRBD1 (5 bases). The CDR3 is 14 amino acids. Trimming left V 1 base short and J 5 bases short, with 9 bases between. Germline V gene sequence: CDR1 SGHKS, CDR2 YYEKEE (reference sequence).

The chain uses TRBV21-1 and TRBJ2-3; the table's D call, TRBD2, has no DNA check behind it. TRBV21-1 counts as a pseudogene. The CDR3 totals 16 residues. The chain's CDR3 is CASSKKGLGTTDTQYF. CDR3 sequence (DNA): TGTGCCAGCAGCAAAAAGGGACTGGGAACGACAGATACGCAGTATTTT.

The J gene is TRBJ2-1, the V gene TRBV9, with 11 bases that match TRBD2. The germline V gene encodes CDR1 SGDLS and CDR2 YYNGEE. V shed 4 bases, J shed 3 bases, and the junction held 3 bases outside the gene matches. The CDR3 totals 15 residues. The CDR3 DNA follows: TGTGCCAGCAGCAAGACTAGCGGGAACTACAATGAGCAGTTCTTC. This codes for CASSKTSGNYNEQFF.

The rearrangement uses TRBV12-3 or TRBV12-4 and TRBJ1-1, with D possibly matching TRBD1 (5 bases). V lost 6 bases, J lost 0 bases, and 8 bases lay in between. This CDR3 comprises 13 residues. The CDR3 DNA reads TGTGCCAGCAGCCGACAGATGAACACTGAAGCTTTCTTT. It is translated as CASSRQMNTEAFF.